The clone carrying this TCR beta chain was detected only once. Its antigen is as yet unknown. This sample is part of a study of Ad26.COV2.S vaccination and SARS-CoV-2 variants. The length of the CDR3 is 15 residues. V was pared by 0 bases and J by 0 bases, with 9 bases between. Germline V lookup: CDR1 MNHEY, CDR2 SVGAGI. Study results and limitations: Individuals receiving vaccine had higher spike-specific TCR breadth than placebo recipients did. Vaccine and placebo groups showed comparable non-spike TCR breadth. After vaccination, substantial breadth of spike-specific CD8+ and CD4+ responses was reported. The TCR breadth and depth analyses may have understated or missed part of the total T cell responses.

Sequencing was performed with immunoSEQ multiplex PCR; in TCRdb, only in-frame clones are kept and a portion is missing. The sample shows approximately 400,000 clones, about 91% of them seen only once. The chain couples TRBV6-5 to TRBJ2-7; no firm D call. The TCR originated in a human donor who had recovered from COVID-19. The sample in question was peripheral blood, obtained after recovery from COVID-19. The CDR3 DNA follows: TGTGCCAGCAGTTACTCCCAGGTCGCCTCCTACGAGCAGTACTTC. It translates to CASSYSQVASYEQYF.